This is a list of T cell receptor beta chains from one sample in a study of cytomegalovirus exposure and HLA in healthy donors. The protocol was immunoSEQ multiplex PCR, while the TCRdb copy is restricted to in-frame clones and leaves out a portion. This sample has 130,000 or so clones, with around 77% found just once. Source material: PBMCs. These receptor sequences come from a man aged 30 to 45 in good health and CMV-seronegative. CDR3s include the opening cysteine and the closing phenylalanine or tryptophan. Each record gives: D gene, J gene, V gene, clone size, CDR3 protein, CDR3 DNA. A D gene is named only where the DNA matches it firmly. Size tells how often a clone was seen (once, few, many) or the class of an expanded clone, and some rows leave it out.

>TRBD1|TRBJ1-4|TRBV5-1|.
CASSWRQGRSTNEKLFF
TGCGCCAGCAGCTGGAGACAGGGCCGGTCAACTAATGAAAAACTGTTTTTT
>.|TRBJ1-5|TRBV28|.
CASSPTGNSQPQHF
TGTGCCAGCAGCCCCACAGGGAATAGTCAGCCCCAGCATTTT
>TRBD1|TRBJ1-1|TRBV5-4|.
CASSLHRGLNTEAFF
TGTGCCAGCAGCTTACACAGGGGCCTGAACACTGAAGCTTTCTTT
>.|TRBJ1-2|TRBV11-2|.
CASSIGTLRPYGYTF
TGTGCCAGCAGCATCGGGACTCTCCGGCCCTATGGCTACACCTTC
>.|TRBJ1-6|TRBV7-2|once
CASTRGENSPLHF
TGTGCCAGCACCCGGGGAGAGAATTCACCCCTCCACTTT
>TRBD1|TRBJ2-2|TRBV6-1|.
CASSLDRGTGELFF
TGTGCCAGCAGTCTCGACAGGGGAACCGGGGAGCTGTTTTTT
>TRBD2|TRBJ2-5|TRBV5-1|.
CASSLLTSGGLQETQYF
TGCGCCAGCAGCTTGTTAACTAGCGGGGGACTCCAAGAGACCCAGTACTTC
>.|TRBJ2-7|TRBV27|.
CASSPFLPVGSSYEQYF
TGTGCCAGCAGCCCCTTCCTCCCGGTCGGGAGCTCCTACGAGCAGTACTTC
>.|TRBJ2-2|TRBV15|.
CATSRDSARTGELFF
TGTGCCACCAGCAGAGACAGCGCGAGGACCGGGGAGCTGTTTTTT
>TRBD1|TRBJ2-1|TRBV5-1|.
CASSPGTVVPYNEQFF
TGCGCCAGCAGCCCCGGGACAGTAGTCCCCTACAATGAGCAGTTCTTC
>.|TRBJ1-2|TRBV5-4|.
CASSLASPSNYTF
TGTGCCAGCAGCTTGGCTTCCCCTAGTAACTACACCTTC
>.|TRBJ1-1|TRBV19|.
CACRSRDTEAFF
TGTGCCTGCAGGTCGAGGGACACTGAAGCTTTCTTT
>.|TRBJ2-3|TRBV27|.
CASSATGLADTQYF
TGTGCCAGCAGTGCAACAGGGTTGGCAGATACGCAGTATTTT
>TRBD1|TRBJ1-1|TRBV27|many
CASSSTDRVNTEAFF
TGTGCCAGCAGTTCAACCGACAGGGTGAACACTGAAGCTTTCTTT
>TRBD2|TRBJ2-3|TRBV7-2|.
CASTLGAGVTDTQYF
TGTGCCAGCACCCTAGGGGCGGGAGTCACAGATACGCAGTATTTT
>.|TRBJ1-5|TRBV5-1|.
CASSLNGVGNQPQHF
TGCGCCAGCAGCTTGAACGGGGTAGGCAATCAGCCCCAGCATTTT
>TRBD2|TRBJ2-7|TRBV6-5|.
CASSYSSSGSFEQYF
TGTGCCAGCAGTTACTCGTCTAGCGGGAGTTTCGAGCAGTACTTC
>TRBD1|TRBJ1-5|TRBV18|.
CASSPWTGDNQPQHF
TGTGCCAGCTCACCCTGGACAGGGGACAATCAGCCCCAGCATTTT
>.|TRBJ2-5|TRBV30|.
CAWRVAGRMTLPQETQYF
TGTGCCTGGAGAGTTGCGGGACGAATGACCCTCCCTCAAGAGACCCAGTACTTC
>TRBD2|TRBJ2-5|TRBV27|.
CASSLAGGLETQYF
TGTGCCAGCAGCCTAGCGGGAGGGCTTGAGACCCAGTACTTC
>TRBD1|TRBJ1-3|TRBV5-1|.
CASSSEPQGFSGNTIYF
TGCGCCAGCAGCTCCGAGCCACAGGGGTTCTCTGGAAACACCATATATTTT
>.|TRBJ2-7|TRBV28|.
CASSRREFEQYF
TGTGCCAGCAGTCGCAGGGAATTCGAGCAGTACTTC
>TRBD1|TRBJ1-5|TRBV30|.
CAWSGGQGANQPQHF
TGTGCCTGGAGCGGTGGACAGGGGGCGAATCAGCCCCAGCATTTT
>.|TRBJ2-2|TRBV7-9|.
CASSYPIDSANTGELFF
TGTGCCAGCAGTTACCCAATTGACAGCGCGAACACCGGGGAGCTGTTTTTT
>.|TRBJ1-1|TRBV7-8|.
CASSLMNLMDMNTEAFF
TGTGCCAGCAGCTTAATGAACCTCATGGACATGAACACTGAAGCTTTCTTT
>.|TRBJ1-2|TRBV9|once
CASSVTHRGDYGYTF
TGTGCCAGCAGCGTAACTCACCGGGGTGACTATGGCTACACCTTC
>TRBD2|TRBJ2-3|TRBV7-3|.
CASSLTLSGRAGGTDTQYF
TGTGCCAGCAGCTTAACGTTAAGTGGGAGGGCCGGTGGCACAGATACGCAGTATTTT
>.|TRBJ2-7|TRBV6-5|few
CASSYSFTGGTEQYF
TGTGCCAGCAGTTACTCATTTACTGGCGGGACCGAGCAGTACTTC
>.|TRBJ1-3|TRBV6-6|.
CASSYTGEGGNTIYF
TGTGCCAGCAGTTACACGGGGGAGGGTGGAAACACCATATATTTT
>.|TRBJ2-5|TRBV6-5|once
CASSYSLADQETQYF
TGTGCCAGCAGTTACTCTTTGGCGGACCAAGAGACCCAGTACTTC
>TRBD1|TRBJ1-2|TRBV7-9|.
CASSPEHRGIDGYTF
TGTGCCAGCAGCCCAGAACACAGGGGGATTGATGGCTACACCTTC
>.|TRBJ1-4|TRBV4-2|few
CASSQEVGATPTNEKLFF
TGTGCCAGCAGCCAAGAGGTAGGGGCTACCCCAACTAATGAAAAACTGTTTTTT
>.|TRBJ1-1|TRBV2|.
CASTGQGYTEAFF
TGTGCCAGCACCGGTCAGGGTTACACTGAAGCTTTCTTT
>.|TRBJ1-2|TRBV11-2|.
CASSLTSGGPGYTF
TGTGCCAGCAGCTTAACGTCGGGGGGTCCGGGCTACACCTTC
>.|TRBJ1-2|TRBV2|.
CASKGGATLYDYTF
TGTGCCAGCAAGGGCGGGGCGACCCTCTATGACTACACCTTC
>TRBD1|TRBJ1-2|TRBV2|.
CASSVSRTGGGYTF
TGTGCCAGCAGTGTTTCCCGGACAGGGGGTGGCTACACCTTC
>TRBD2|TRBJ2-2|TRBV27|.
CASSSFPSGVRPGELFF
TGTGCCAGCAGTTCCTTTCCTAGCGGGGTAAGACCCGGGGAGCTGTTTTTT
>.|TRBJ2-1|TRBV5-1|few
CASSFGGSWEFF
TGCGCCAGCAGCTTTGGCGGATCCTGGGAGTTCTTC
>TRBD2|TRBJ2-7|TRBV4-1|.
CASSQSGSYEQYF
TGCGCCAGCAGCCAGAGCGGGAGTTACGAGCAGTACTTC
>.|TRBJ1-2|TRBV6-1|.
CASSESGGGYGYTF
TGTGCCAGCAGTGAAAGTGGGGGCGGCTATGGCTACACCTTC
>TRBD1|TRBJ1-2|TRBV5-4|few
CASSLRTGWELPTNYGYTF
TGTGCCAGCAGCCTAAGGACAGGGTGGGAACTCCCTACTAACTATGGCTACACCTTC
>.|TRBJ1-1|TRBV7-9|.
CASTGSGMPEAFF
TGTGCCAGCACCGGATCAGGGATGCCTGAAGCTTTCTTT
>.|TRBJ1-3|TRBV15|.
CATSRADRLSGNTIYF
TGTGCCACCAGCAGAGCCGACAGGCTCTCTGGAAACACCATATATTTT
>TRBD1|TRBJ2-1|TRBV4-3|.
CASSPGGYNEQFF
TGCGCCAGCAGCCCAGGGGGCTACAATGAGCAGTTCTTC
>.|TRBJ2-3|TRBV5-1|.
CASSRTVSTDTQYF
TGCGCCAGCAGCCGGACAGTATCCACAGATACGCAGTATTTT
>.|TRBJ2-2|TRBV29-1|.
CSVSGGIPGELFF
TGCAGCGTTTCCGGGGGTATTCCCGGGGAGCTGTTTTTT
>TRBD2|TRBJ2-1|TRBV4-1|few
CASSLPGLAGGPGFSYNEQFF
TGCGCCAGCAGCCTGCCGGGACTAGCGGGAGGGCCGGGGTTCTCTTACAATGAGCAGTTCTTC
>TRBD1|TRBJ2-3|TRBV5-1|.
CASSQGQTHTDTQYF
TGCGCCAGCAGCCAGGGACAGACCCACACAGATACGCAGTATTTT
>TRBD1|TRBJ1-1|TRBV7-2|.
CASSLFRGNEAFF
TGTGCCAGCAGCTTATTCAGGGGGAATGAAGCTTTCTTT
>.|TRBJ2-1|TRBV12-5|once
CASGRDRLGSYNEQFF
TGTGCTAGTGGGCGCGACAGGTTAGGTTCCTACAATGAGCAGTTCTTC
>.|TRBJ1-1|TRBV5-1|.
CASSSQGGSTEAFF
TGCGCCAGCAGCTCTCAGGGAGGTAGCACTGAAGCTTTCTTT
>.|TRBJ1-2|TRBV5-4|.
CASRTGEAPYYGYTF
TGTGCCAGCAGGACCGGTGAGGCTCCCTACTATGGCTACACCTTC
>TRBD2|TRBJ2-5|TRBV29-1|.
CSAGTSGRGETQYF
TGCAGCGCCGGGACTAGCGGGAGAGGAGAGACCCAGTACTTC